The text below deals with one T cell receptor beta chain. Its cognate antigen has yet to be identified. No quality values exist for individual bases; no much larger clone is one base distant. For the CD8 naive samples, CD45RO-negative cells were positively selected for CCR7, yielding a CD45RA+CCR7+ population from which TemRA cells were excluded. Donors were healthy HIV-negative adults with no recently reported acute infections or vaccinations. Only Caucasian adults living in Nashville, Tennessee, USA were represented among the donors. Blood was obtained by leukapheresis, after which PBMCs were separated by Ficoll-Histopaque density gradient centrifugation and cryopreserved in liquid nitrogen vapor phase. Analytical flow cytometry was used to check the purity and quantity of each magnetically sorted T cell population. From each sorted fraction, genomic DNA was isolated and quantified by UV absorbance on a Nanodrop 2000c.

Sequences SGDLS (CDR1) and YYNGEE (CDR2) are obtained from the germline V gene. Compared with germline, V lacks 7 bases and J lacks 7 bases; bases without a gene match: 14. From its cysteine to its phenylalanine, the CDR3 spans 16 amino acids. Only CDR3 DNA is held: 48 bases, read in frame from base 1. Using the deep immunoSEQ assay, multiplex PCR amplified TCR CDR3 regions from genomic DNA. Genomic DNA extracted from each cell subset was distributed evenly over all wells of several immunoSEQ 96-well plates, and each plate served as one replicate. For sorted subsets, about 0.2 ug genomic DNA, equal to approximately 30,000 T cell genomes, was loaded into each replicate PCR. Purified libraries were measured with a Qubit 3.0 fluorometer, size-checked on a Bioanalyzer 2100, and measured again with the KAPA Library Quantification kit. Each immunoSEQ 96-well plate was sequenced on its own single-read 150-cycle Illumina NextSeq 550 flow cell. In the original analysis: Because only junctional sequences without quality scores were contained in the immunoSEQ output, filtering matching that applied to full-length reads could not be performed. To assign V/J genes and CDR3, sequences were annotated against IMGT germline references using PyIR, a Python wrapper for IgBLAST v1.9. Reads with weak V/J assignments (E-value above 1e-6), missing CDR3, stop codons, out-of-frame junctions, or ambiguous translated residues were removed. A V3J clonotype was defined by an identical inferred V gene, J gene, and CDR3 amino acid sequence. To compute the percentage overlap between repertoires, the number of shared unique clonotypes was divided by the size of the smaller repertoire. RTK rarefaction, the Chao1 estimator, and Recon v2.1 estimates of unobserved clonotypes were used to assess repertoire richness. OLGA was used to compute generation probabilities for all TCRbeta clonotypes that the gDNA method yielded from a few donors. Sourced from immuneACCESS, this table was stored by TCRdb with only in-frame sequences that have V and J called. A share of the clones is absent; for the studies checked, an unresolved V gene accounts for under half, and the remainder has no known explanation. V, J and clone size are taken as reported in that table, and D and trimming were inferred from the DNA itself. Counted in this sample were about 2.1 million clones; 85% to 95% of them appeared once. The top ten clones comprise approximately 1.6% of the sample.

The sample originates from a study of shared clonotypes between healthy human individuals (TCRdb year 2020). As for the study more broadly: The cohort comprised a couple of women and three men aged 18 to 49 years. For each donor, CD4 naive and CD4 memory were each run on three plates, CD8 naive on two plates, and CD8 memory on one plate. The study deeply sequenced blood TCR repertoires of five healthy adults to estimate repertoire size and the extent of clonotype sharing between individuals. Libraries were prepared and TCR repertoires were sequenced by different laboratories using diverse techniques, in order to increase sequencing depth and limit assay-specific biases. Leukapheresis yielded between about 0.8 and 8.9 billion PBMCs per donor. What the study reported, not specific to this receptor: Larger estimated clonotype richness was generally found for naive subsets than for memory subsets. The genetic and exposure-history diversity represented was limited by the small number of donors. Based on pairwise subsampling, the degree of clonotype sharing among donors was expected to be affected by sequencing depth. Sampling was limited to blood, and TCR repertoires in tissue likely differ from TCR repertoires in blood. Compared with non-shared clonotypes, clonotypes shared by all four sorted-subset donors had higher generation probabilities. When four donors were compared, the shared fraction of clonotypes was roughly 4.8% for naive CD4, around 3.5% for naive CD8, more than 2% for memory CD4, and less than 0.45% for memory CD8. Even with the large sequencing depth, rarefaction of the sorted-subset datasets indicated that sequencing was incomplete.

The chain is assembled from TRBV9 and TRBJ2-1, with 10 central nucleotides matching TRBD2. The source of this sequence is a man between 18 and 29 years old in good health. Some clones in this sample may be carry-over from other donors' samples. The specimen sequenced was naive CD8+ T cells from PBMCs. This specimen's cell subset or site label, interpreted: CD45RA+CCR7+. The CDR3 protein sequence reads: CASSPSGSFFVNEQFF. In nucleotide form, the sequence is TGTGCCAGCTCCCCTAGCGGGAGCTTTTTTGTAAATGAGCAGTTCTTC.